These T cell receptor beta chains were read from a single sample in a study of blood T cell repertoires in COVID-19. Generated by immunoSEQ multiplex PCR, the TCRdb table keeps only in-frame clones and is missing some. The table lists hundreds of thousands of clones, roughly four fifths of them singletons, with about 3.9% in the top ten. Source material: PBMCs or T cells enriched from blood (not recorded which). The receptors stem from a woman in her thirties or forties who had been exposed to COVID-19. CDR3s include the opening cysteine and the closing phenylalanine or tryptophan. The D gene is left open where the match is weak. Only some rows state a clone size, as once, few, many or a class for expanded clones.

TGCGCCAGCAGCCAAGATAGACAGGGGGTCATCACAGATACGCAGTATTTT CASSQDRQGVITDTQYF TRBV4-3 TRBD1 TRBJ2-3 NA
TGTGCCAGCAGTGAAGTGTGGCAGGGTAGTAATTCACCCCTCCACTTT CASSEVWQGSNSPLHF TRBV6-1 NA TRBJ1-6 NA
TGTGCCAGCCCCGCTCGCGGGGGAGGCTACAATGAGCAGTTCTTC CASPARGGGYNEQFF TRBV7-9 TRBD2 TRBJ2-1 once
TGTGCCAGCAGCTTAGGGGGGACTAACACTGAAGCTTTCTTT CASSLGGTNTEAFF TRBV7-6 NA TRBJ1-1 NA
TGTGCCAGCAGCGCGGAGGTCCGGGGGAATTCACCCCTCCACTTT CASSAEVRGNSPLHF TRBV5-5 NA TRBJ1-6 NA
TGTGCCAGCTCACAGACACAGGGGTATCGGACTGAAGCTTTCTTT CASSQTQGYRTEAFF TRBV18 TRBD1 TRBJ1-1 NA
TGTGCCAGCAGTTACTCTGGCAAATTGAACACTGAAGCTTTCTTT CASSYSGKLNTEAFF TRBV6-5 NA TRBJ1-1 NA
TGCAGTGCTAGTCCACCGGGGGGCCTCTTAGGGTTTGAAAAACTGTTTTTT CSASPPGGLLGFEKLFF TRBV20-1 NA TRBJ1-4 NA
TGTGCCAGCAGTTATAGGAGCGAGCAGTACTTC CASSYRSEQYF TRBV6-2/TRBV6-3 NA TRBJ2-7 NA
TGTGCCAGCAGCCTCGGCGGGGGGATCGGCACTGAAGCTTTCTTT CASSLGGGIGTEAFF TRBV9 NA TRBJ1-1 NA
TGTGCCAGCAGGGGGGGTCATAGGGCTGAAGCTTTCTTT CASRGGHRAEAFF TRBV27 NA TRBJ1-1 NA
TGCGCCAGCAGCCAAGGGCAGAATCAGCCCCAGCATTTT CASSQGQNQPQHF TRBV4-3 NA TRBJ1-5 NA
TGCGCCAGCAGCAACGGACTAGCGGGGAAAGATGAGCAGTTCTTC CASSNGLAGKDEQFF TRBV5-1 TRBD2 TRBJ2-1 few
TGTGCCAGCGGGACAGGGAGAAAATCCTACGAGCAGTACTTC CASGTGRKSYEQYF TRBV2 TRBD1 TRBJ2-7 NA
TGTGCCAGTAGGAAGACTGTCGAAGAGACCCAGTACTTC CASRKTVEETQYF TRBV19 NA TRBJ2-5 NA